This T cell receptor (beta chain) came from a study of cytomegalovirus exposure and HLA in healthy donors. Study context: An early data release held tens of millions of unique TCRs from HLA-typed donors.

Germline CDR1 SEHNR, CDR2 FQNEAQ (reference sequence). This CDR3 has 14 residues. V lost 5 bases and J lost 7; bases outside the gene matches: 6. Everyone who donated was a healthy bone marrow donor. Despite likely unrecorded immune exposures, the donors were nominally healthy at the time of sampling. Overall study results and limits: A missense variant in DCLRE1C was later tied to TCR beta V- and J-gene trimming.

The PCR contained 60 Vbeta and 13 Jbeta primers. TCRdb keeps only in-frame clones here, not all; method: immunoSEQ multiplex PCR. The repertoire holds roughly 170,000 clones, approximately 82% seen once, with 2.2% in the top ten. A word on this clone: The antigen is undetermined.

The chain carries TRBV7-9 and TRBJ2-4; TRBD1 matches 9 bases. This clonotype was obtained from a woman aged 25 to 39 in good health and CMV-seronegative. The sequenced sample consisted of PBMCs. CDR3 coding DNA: TGTGCCAGCAGCCAAGGGACAGGGAGGAACATTCAGTACTTC. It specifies CASSQGTGRNIQYF.